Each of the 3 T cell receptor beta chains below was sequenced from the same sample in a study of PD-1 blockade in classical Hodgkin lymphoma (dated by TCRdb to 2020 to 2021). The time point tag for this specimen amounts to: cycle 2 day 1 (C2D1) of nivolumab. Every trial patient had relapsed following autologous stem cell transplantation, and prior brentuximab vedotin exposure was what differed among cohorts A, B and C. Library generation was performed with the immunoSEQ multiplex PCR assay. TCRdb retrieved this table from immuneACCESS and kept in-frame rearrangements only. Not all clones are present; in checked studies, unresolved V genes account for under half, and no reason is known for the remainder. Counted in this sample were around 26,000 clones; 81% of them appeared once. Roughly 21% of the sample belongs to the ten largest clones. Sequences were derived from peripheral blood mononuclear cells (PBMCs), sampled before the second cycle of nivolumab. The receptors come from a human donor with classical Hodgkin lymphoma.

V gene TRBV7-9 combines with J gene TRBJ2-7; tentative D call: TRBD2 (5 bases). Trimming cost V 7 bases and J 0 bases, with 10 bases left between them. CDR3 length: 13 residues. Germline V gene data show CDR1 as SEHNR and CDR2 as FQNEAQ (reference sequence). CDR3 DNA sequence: TGTGCCAGCACCCGGGAACGCTCCTACGAGCAGTACTTC. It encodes CASTRERSYEQYF.

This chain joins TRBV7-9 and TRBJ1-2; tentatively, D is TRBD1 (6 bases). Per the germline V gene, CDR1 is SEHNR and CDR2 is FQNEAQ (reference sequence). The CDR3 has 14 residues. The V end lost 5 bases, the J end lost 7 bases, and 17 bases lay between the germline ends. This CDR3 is CASSEGGTERGYTF. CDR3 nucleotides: TGTGCCAGCAGCGAGGGGGGGACGGAGCGTGGCTACACCTTC. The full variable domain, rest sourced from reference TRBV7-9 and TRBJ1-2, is DTGVSQNPRHKITKRGQNVTFRCDPISEHNRLYWYRQTLGQGPEFLTYFQNEAQLEKSRLLSDRFSAERPKGSFSTLEIQRTEQGDSAMYLCASSEGGTERGYTFGSGTRLTVV.

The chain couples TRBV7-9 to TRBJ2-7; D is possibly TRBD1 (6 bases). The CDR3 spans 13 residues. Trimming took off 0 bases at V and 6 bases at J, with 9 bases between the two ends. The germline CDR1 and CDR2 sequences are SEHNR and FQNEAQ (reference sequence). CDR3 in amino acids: CASSLATGPEQYF. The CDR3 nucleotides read TGTGCCAGCAGCTTAGCCACAGGGCCCGAGCAGTACTTC.